These T cell receptor beta chains were read from a single sample in a study of T cell repertoires in cytomegalovirus infection. TCRdb independently ran MiXCR on the reads; one entry per CDR3 protein. The sample carries roughly 720,000 distinct CDR3 sequences, 35% recorded once. Sequencing used PBMCs. These receptors were collected from a human donor in good health (CMV status not recorded). Some clones in this sample may be carry-over from other donors' samples. The CDR3 runs from the conserved cysteine through the conserved F or W.

V: TRBV5-1; CDR3: CASSRDMSYEQYF
V: TRBV12-3/TRBV12-4; CDR3: CASSPRRRDREAFF
V: TRBV10-3; CDR3: CAISPWGDSSYGQYF
V: TRBV5-4; CDR3: CASSAGLTTNNEQFF
V: TRBV6-1; CDR3: CASRRHSGANVLTF
V: TRBV6-2/TRBV6-3; CDR3: CASSGTWEAFF
V: TRBV7-8; CDR3: CASSLLRPLGNTIYF
V: TRBV11-2; CDR3: CASSSPLTGTNEQYF
V: TRBV6-5; CDR3: CASSYSTRPF
V: TRBV11-1; CDR3: CASSPASNYEQSF